The 4 T cell receptor beta chains listed next were all sequenced from one sample in a study of blood T cell repertoires in COVID-19. The protocol was immunoSEQ multiplex PCR, while the TCRdb copy is restricted to in-frame clones and leaves out a portion. The sample holds around 230,000 clones, around 85% seen once. Sequencing input: peripheral blood. All receptors come from a man aged 50-59 years with COVID-19, enrolled during active disease.

Notes on this clone: The same CDR3 arises from other DNA sequences in this sample as well. The genes are TRBV28 and TRBJ1-5; no clear D gene. V gave up 3 bases and J gave up 2 bases, with 2 bases separating them. Germline values: CDR1 MDHEN, CDR2 SYDVKM. The CDR3 extends over 12 amino acids. The CDR3: CASSFGNQPQHF. In DNA form, the CDR3 reads TGTGCCAGCAGTTTCGGCAATCAGCCCCAGCATTTT.

The chain couples TRBV7-9 to TRBJ1-1, with D tentatively TRBD1 (6 bases). This CDR3 is built from 14 residues. The V and J ends lost 1 base and 3 bases respectively, with 9 bases between them. The germline V gene has CDR1 SEHNR and CDR2 FQNEAQ (reference sequence). CDR3 amino acids: CASSLEGEYTEAFF. The CDR3 coding sequence is TGTGCCAGCAGCTTAGAGGGGGAGTACACTGAAGCTTTCTTT.

V usage is TRBV5-1 and J usage is TRBJ1-1; 10 bases map to TRBD1. From germline, CDR1 is SGHRS and CDR2 YFSETQ. The CDR3 extends over 14 amino acids. Trimming at V came to 4 bases and at J to 5 bases, leaving 5 bases not matched to a gene. The CDR3, as DNA: TGCGCCAGCAGCGACAGGACAGGGGGGACTGAAGCTTTCTTT. As protein: CASSDRTGGTEAFF. Filled out from reference TRBV5-1 and TRBJ1-1, the complete variable domain reads KAGVTQTPRYLIKTRGQQVTLSCSPISGHRSVSWYQQTPGQGLQFLFEYFSETQRNKGNFPGRFSGRQFSNSRSEMNVSTLELGDSALYLCASSDRTGGTEAFFGQGTRLTVV.

This rearrangement joins TRBV7-2 to TRBJ2-7; a weak D match, TRBD2 (5 bases). The germline V and J ends were trimmed by 3 bases and 2 bases, with 11 bases remaining between them. This CDR3 is 14 amino acids long. The V gene's germline CDR1 is SGHTA and CDR2 FQGNSA. CDR3 sequence: CASSFFTGTYEQYF. As DNA, the CDR3 is TGTGCCAGCAGCTTTTTTACGGGGACCTACGAGCAGTACTTC.